These 16 T cell receptor beta chains came from one sample sequenced in a study of CD8 T cells in Susac syndrome. RNA was extracted with the RNeasy kit, and a quantity of roughly 0.5 to 1 ug was reverse transcribed using random hexamers. TCRdb reprocessed the immunoSEQ multiplex PCR reads via MiXCR and lists one record per CDR3 protein. The sample lists approximately 260,000 distinct CDR3 sequences, 95% to 97% seen once, with about 0.094% in the top ten. Sequencing input: CD4+ T cells from PBMCs. The origin of the receptors is a human donor with Susac syndrome.

The chain uses TRBV30 and TRBJ1-1; D gene unclear. V lost 0 bases and J 4 bases, leaving 18 bases between the germline ends. This CDR3 has 16 amino acids. Germline CDR1 is GTSNPN and CDR2 is SVGIG (reference sequence). The CDR3: CAWSVRGTSVITEAFF. Here the CDR3 DNA reads TGTGCCTGGAGTGTACGCGGCACCTCGGTTATCACTGAAGCTTTCTTT.

V and J are TRBV30 and TRBJ1-2; D gene uncertain. The CDR3 is 12 amino acids. V gave up 5 bases and J gave up 0 bases, with 7 bases separating them. Per germline, CDR1 GTSNPN and CDR2 SVGIG (reference sequence). The CDR3 region has the DNA TGTGCCTGGGACACCTCTAACTATGGCTACACCTTC. It translates to CAWDTSNYGYTF.

The chain has TRBV30 and TRBJ1-2; D ambiguous. V was cut by 3 bases and J by 5 bases, with 13 bases left in between. Germline-derived CDR1 and CDR2 are GTSNPN and SVGIG (reference sequence). The CDR3 is 13 residues long. The CDR3, as DNA: TGTGCCTGGAGCCCAGAGTCGGAATATGGCTACACCTTC. Translated: CAWSPESEYGYTF.

The V gene is TRBV28, the J gene TRBJ2-5; D may be TRBD2 (5 bases). V was clipped by 2 bases and J by 2 bases, with 12 bases between them. The CDR3 is 15 amino acids. Germline CDR1 and CDR2: MDHEN and SYDVKM. CDR3: CASSLTLSEQETQYF. CDR3 nucleotides: TGTGCCAGCAGTTTAACCCTTAGCGAACAAGAGACCCAGTACTTC.

The chain joins TRBV11-2 to TRBJ2-1, with 12 bases that match TRBD2. CDR1 is SGHAT, CDR2 FQNNGV, per germline. The length of the CDR3 is 17 residues. Trimming removed 5 bases from V and 0 bases from J; junction bases left unmatched: 5. The CDR3, as DNA: TGTGCCAGCAGCGAAAGACTAGCGGGAGCCTCCTACAATGAGCAGTTCTTC. It translates to CASSERLAGASYNEQFF.

This chain links TRBV11-3 with TRBJ2-7; 7 nucleotides match TRBD1. The CDR3 is made up of 14 amino acids. The germline V gene encodes CDR1 SGHNT and CDR2 YENEEA. V trimming: 5 bases; J trimming: 4 bases; junction bases outside the gene matches: 8. The CDR3 loop reads CASSHRTGRYEQYF. The CDR3 bases are TGTGCCAGCAGCCACCGGACAGGCCGTTACGAGCAGTACTTC.

This sequence joins TRBV2 and TRBJ1-5; D uncertain. The CDR3 spans 13 residues. CDR1 and CDR2 from the germline V gene are SNHLY and FYNNEI. Trimming removed 5 bases at V and 5 bases at J, with 10 bases between. In DNA form, the CDR3 reads TGTGCCAGCAGTACAGTAGCAGATCAGCCCCAGCATTTT. Its translation: CASSTVADQPQHF.

V gene TRBV11-2 combines with J gene TRBJ2-2; 9 bases line up with TRBD1. The length of the CDR3 is 16 residues. Looked up from germline, CDR1 is SGHAT and CDR2 is FQNNGV. J lost 2 bases, V lost 1 base, and 2 bases had no gene match. The CDR3 loop reads CASSLGTGGNTGELFF. The CDR3 DNA reads as TGTGCCAGCAGCTTAGGAACAGGGGGCAACACCGGGGAGCTGTTTTTT.

V is TRBV7-6 and J is TRBJ1-1; 7 bases line up with TRBD1. CDR1 is SGHVS, CDR2 FNYEAQ, per germline. The V and J ends lost 4 bases and 3 bases, in that order; junction bases with no gene match: 14. The CDR3 sequence is 17 residues long. The CDR3 DNA sequence: TGTGCCAGCAGCTCAAATGGCAGACAGGGCAGGGACACTGAAGCTTTCTTT. Its translation is CASSSNGRQGRDTEAFF.

The rearrangement links TRBV20-1 to TRBJ2-5; 13 nucleotides align to TRBD2. This CDR3 spans 14 amino acids. Germline V gene data show CDR1 as DFQATT and CDR2 as SNEGSKA (reference sequence). The junction had 2 bases not matched to a gene; V was cut back by 2 bases and J by 5 bases. CDR3 in DNA: TGCAGTGCTAGACGGACTAGCGGGAGTGAGACCCAGTACTTC. Its translation is CSARRTSGSETQYF.

The CDR3 spells CASSQDWLEGEQFF. In DNA form, the CDR3 reads TGTGCCAGCAGCCAAGATTGGCTCGAGGGTGAGCAGTTCTTC. The chain couples TRBV4-2 to TRBJ2-1; D perhaps matches TRBD2 (5 bases). From germline, CDR1 is LGHNA and CDR2 YNFKEQ. The CDR3 runs to 14 residues. Trimming left V 0 bases short and J 9 bases short, with 12 bases between.

The chain uses TRBV28 and TRBJ2-6; a weak D match, TRBD1 (6 bases). The CDR3 consists of 14 residues. Germline V gene lookup returns CDR1 MDHEN and CDR2 SYDVKM. The germline V and J ends were trimmed by 5 bases and 4 bases, with 9 bases remaining between them. CDR3 sequence (DNA): TGTGCCAGCAGTAACAGGGCCGGGGCCAACGTCCTGACTTTC. Protein sequence: CASSNRAGANVLTF.

The J gene is TRBJ2-4, the V gene TRBV28; perhaps TRBD2 as D (6 bases). The germline gives CDR1 MDHEN, CDR2 SYDVKM. This CDR3 is built from 16 residues. With 3 bases removed from V and 0 bases from J, the gap between germline ends came to 12 bases. CDR3: CASSFGGRIAKNIQYF. The CDR3 nucleotides read TGTGCCAGCAGTTTTGGAGGGCGGATAGCCAAAAACATTCAGTACTTC.

This rearrangement joins TRBV28 to TRBJ1-2; 7 bases match TRBD1. The CDR3 totals 13 residues. Germline CDR1 reads MDHEN; CDR2 reads SYDVKM. After removal of 5 bases from V and 8 bases from J, the junction contained 8 bases not matched to a gene. The CDR3 DNA sequence: TGTGCCAGCAGTGCCCGGGACAGACGAGGCTACACCTTC. This translates into CASSARDRRGYTF.

The CDR3 loop reads CATSRDLAPLETQYF. The CDR3 bases are TGTGCCACCAGCAGAGATCTGGCCCCATTGGAGACCCAGTACTTC. The J gene is TRBJ2-5, the V gene TRBV15, with unresolved D. The CDR3 runs 15 residues. Per the germline V gene, CDR1 is LNHNV and CDR2 is YYDKDF (reference sequence). The V end lost 0 bases, the J end lost 5 bases, and 13 bases lay between the germline ends. Full variable domain (remainder filled in from reference TRBV15 and TRBJ2-5): DAMVIQNPRYQVTQFGKPVTLSCSQTLNHNVMYWYQQKSSQAPKLLFHYYDKDFNNEADTPDNFQSRRPNTSFCFLDIRSPGLGDTAMYLCATSRDLAPLETQYFGPGTRLLVL.

The chain couples TRBV3-1 to TRBJ2-3; D unresolved. The CDR3 covers 17 residues. Germline V lookup: CDR1 LGHDT, CDR2 YNNKEL (reference sequence). Trimming cost V 4 bases and J 5 bases, with 22 bases left between them. Here the CDR3 reads CASSPRRPAPRRDTQYF. CDR3 bases: TGTGCCAGCAGCCCTCGGCGCCCGGCCCCACGGCGAGATACGCAGTATTTT.